These T cell receptor beta chains were read from a single sample in a study of blood T cell repertoires in COVID-19. Profiled with immunoSEQ multiplex PCR; TCRdb holds only in-frame clones, not every one. The repertoire holds nearly 85,000 clones, with about 86% as singletons. Input material: peripheral blood. The source of these receptors is a woman in her sixties or seventies with acute or convalescent COVID-19. CDR3s include the opening cysteine and the closing phenylalanine or tryptophan. The order of the fields is J gene, D gene, clone size, V gene, CDR3 DNA, CDR3 protein. The D gene is left open where the match is weak. Clone size is given for some rows only: seen once, a few or many times, or a class if the clone is expanded.

TRBJ2-5 - - TRBV6-6 TGTGCCAGCAGGAGGGACACGGTGGTGGTAGAGACCCAGTACTTC CASRRDTVVVETQYF
TRBJ1-3 TRBD1 - TRBV18 TGTGCCAGCTCTCTTGACAGGGGGAGAAACACCATATATTTT CASSLDRGRNTIYF
TRBJ1-1 - - TRBV6-5 TGTGCCAGCAGGGGGCAGCCCTACACTGAAGCTTTCTTT CASRGQPYTEAFF
TRBJ1-2 - - TRBV25-1 TGTGCCAGCAGTCTTCGCCCCTCCGGTTTGGATGGCTACACCTTC CASSLRPSGLDGYTF
TRBJ2-7 TRBD2 - TRBV4-2 TGTGCCAGCAGCCACACTAGCGGGGGCCTCTCCTACGAGCAGTACTTC CASSHTSGGLSYEQYF
TRBJ1-3 - - TRBV7-9 TGTGCCAGCAGCGGCGAGGGCCTCTCTGGAAACACCATATATTTT CASSGEGLSGNTIYF
TRBJ2-1 TRBD2 few TRBV7-3 TGTGCCAGCAGTACGCTTAGCGGGACCGACTACAATGAGCAGTTCTTC CASSTLSGTDYNEQFF
TRBJ2-2 TRBD2 - TRBV27 TGTGCCAGCAGTTCCGATCTAGCGGGGTACACCGGGGAGCTGTTTTTT CASSSDLAGYTGELFF
TRBJ1-2 TRBD1 - TRBV6-5 TGTGCCAGCAGCCGGGACAGCTACGGCTACACCTTC CASSRDSYGYTF
TRBJ1-2 - - TRBV6-5 TGTGCCAGCAGCCGAACCCGGGACATAGACTATGGCTACACCTTC CASSRTRDIDYGYTF
TRBJ1-1 - - TRBV27 TGTGCCAGCACCCCTCTACAGAGGAACACTGAAGCTTTCTTT CASTPLQRNTEAFF
TRBJ1-2 - - TRBV4-3 TGCGCCAGCAGCCAAAGTCAGGGGATTGGAGGCTACACCTTC CASSQSQGIGGYTF
TRBJ2-1 TRBD1 - TRBV5-1 TGCGCCAGCAGCAGGGGACAGGGGAGCTCCTACAATGAGCAGTTCTTC CASSRGQGSSYNEQFF
TRBJ2-3 - once TRBV6-2/TRBV6-3 TGTGCCAGCAGTTTCGGTGGGGGAGGCGCAGATACGCAGTATTTT CASSFGGGGADTQYF
TRBJ1-5 - - TRBV7-9 TGTGCCAGCAGCTTAGAGCAGGGAAATCAGCCCCAGCATTTT CASSLEQGNQPQHF
TRBJ2-1 TRBD2 - TRBV5-1 TGCGCCAGCAGCCTCCAACTAGCGGGAGGTTACAATGAGCAGTTCTTC CASSLQLAGGYNEQFF
TRBJ1-2 TRBD1 - TRBV7-2 TGTGCCAGCAGCTTAGCGCCGTACAGGGGTAGTCGGGGGTCCTATGGCTACACCTTC CASSLAPYRGSRGSYGYTF
TRBJ1-4 TRBD1 - TRBV5-1 TGCGCCAGCAGCGGGACAGGGGGCAGTAGGGAAAAACTGTTTTTT CASSGTGGSREKLFF
TRBJ2-5 - - TRBV7-9 TGTGCCAGCAGCTTGGGCCTCATAGAGACCCAGTACTTC CASSLGLIETQYF
TRBJ2-5 TRBD2 - TRBV5-1 TGCGCCAGCAGCTTGTACAGATCGACTAGCGGGGGGGCCCGAGAGACCCAGTACTTC CASSLYRSTSGGARETQYF
TRBJ2-1 TRBD1 - TRBV5-4 TGTGCCAGCAGCTCGGGCCGGGACAGGGGCCACAATGAGCAGTTCTTC CASSSGRDRGHNEQFF
TRBJ1-2 TRBD1 - TRBV30 TGTGCCTGGAGTGACAGGGGAAACTATGGCTACACCTTC CAWSDRGNYGYTF